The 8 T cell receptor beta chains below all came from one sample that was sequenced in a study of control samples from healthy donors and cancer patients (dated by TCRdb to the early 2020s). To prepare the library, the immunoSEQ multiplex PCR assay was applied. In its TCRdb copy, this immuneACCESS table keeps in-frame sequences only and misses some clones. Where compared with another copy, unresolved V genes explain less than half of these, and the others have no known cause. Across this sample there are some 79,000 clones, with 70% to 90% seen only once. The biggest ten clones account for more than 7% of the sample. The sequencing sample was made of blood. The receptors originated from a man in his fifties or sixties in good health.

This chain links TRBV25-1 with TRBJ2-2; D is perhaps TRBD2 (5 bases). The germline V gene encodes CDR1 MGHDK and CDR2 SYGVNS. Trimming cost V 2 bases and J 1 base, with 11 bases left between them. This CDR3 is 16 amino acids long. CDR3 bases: TGTGCCAGCAGTGAAACTAGGTTGGGGAACACCGGGGAGCTGTTTTTT. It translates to CASSETRLGNTGELFF.

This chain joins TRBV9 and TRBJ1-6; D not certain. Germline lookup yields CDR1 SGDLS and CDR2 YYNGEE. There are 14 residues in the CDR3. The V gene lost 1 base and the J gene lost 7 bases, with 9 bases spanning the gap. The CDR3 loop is CASSVSSTNSPLHF. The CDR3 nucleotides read TGTGCCAGCAGCGTAAGCAGCACGAATTCACCCCTCCACTTT. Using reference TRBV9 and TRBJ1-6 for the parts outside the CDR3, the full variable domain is DSGVTQTPKHLITATGQRVTLRCSPRSGDLSVYWYQQSLDQGLQFLIQYYNGEERAKGNILERFSAQQFPDLHSELNLSSLELGDSALYFCASSVSSTNSPLHFGNGTRLTVT.

The CDR3 spells CASSLALFGPDTQYF. DNA for the CDR3: TGTGCCAGCAGCTTAGCGCTCTTCGGGCCTGATACGCAGTATTTT. This chain uses TRBV7-2 with TRBJ2-3, with unresolved D. This CDR3 is built from 15 residues. The germline V gene encodes CDR1 SGHTA and CDR2 FQGNSA. Trimming removed 0 bases from V and 6 bases from J, with 13 bases in between.

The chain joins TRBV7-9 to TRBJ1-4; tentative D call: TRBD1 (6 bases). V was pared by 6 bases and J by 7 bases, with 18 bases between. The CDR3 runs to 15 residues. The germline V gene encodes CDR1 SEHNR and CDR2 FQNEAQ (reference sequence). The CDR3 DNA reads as TGTGCCAGCAGTGATACAGGGATGGGAGGTGAAAAACTGTTTTTT. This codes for CASSDTGMGGEKLFF. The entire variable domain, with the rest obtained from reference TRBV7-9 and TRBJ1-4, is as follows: DTGVSQNPRHKITKRGQNVTFRCDPISEHNRLYWYRQTLGQGPEFLTYFQNEAQLEKSRLLSDRFSAERPKGSFSTLEIQRTEQGDSAMYLCASSDTGMGGEKLFFGSGTQLSVL.

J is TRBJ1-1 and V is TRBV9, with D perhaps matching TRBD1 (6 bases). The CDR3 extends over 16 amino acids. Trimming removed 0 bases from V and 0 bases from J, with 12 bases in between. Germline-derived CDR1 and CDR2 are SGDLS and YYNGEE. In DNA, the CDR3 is TGTGCCAGCAGCGTAGGGGGGGCCTTACTGAACACTGAAGCTTTCTTT. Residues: CASSVGGALLNTEAFF.

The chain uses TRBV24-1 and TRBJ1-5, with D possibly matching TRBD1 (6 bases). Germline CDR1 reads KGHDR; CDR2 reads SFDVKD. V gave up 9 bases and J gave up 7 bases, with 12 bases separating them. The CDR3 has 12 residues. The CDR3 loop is CATQGQRQPQHF. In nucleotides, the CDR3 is TGTGCCACCCAGGGACAAAGGCAGCCCCAGCATTTT.

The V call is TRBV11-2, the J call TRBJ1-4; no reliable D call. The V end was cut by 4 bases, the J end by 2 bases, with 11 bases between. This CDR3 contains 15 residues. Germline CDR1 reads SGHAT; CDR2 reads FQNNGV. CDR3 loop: CASSYTSGTNEKLFF. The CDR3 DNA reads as TGTGCCAGCAGCTATACGAGCGGGACTAATGAAAAACTGTTTTTT.

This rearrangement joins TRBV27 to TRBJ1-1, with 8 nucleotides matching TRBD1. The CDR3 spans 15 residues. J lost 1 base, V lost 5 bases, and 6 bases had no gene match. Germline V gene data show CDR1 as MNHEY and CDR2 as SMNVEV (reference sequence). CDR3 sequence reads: CASSPLGTGNTEAFF. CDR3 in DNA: TGTGCCAGCAGTCCCTTAGGGACAGGGAACACTGAAGCTTTCTTT.